One sample yielded the 7 T cell receptor beta chains listed below, sequenced in a study of blood T cell repertoires in COVID-19. Libraries were prepared by immunoSEQ multiplex PCR; TCRdb keeps only in-frame clonotypes and omits some of them. The sample holds approximately 94,000 clones, around four fifths seen once. Source material: peripheral blood. These TCRs come from a man aged 50 to 59 with active or convalescent COVID-19.

The sample holds one count of this clone. The chain has TRBV5-4 and TRBJ2-5; maybe TRBD2 (7 bases). V lost 0 bases to trimming and J lost 4 bases, with 13 bases between them. The CDR3 sequence is 15 residues long. Germline CDR1 SGHNT, CDR2 YYREEE (reference sequence). The CDR3 region has the DNA TGTGCCAGCAGCTTGGGCGGGGGCGAGGGAGAGACCCAGTACTTC. This gives the protein CASSLGGGEGETQYF.

The chain employs TRBV30 and TRBJ1-5; D uncertain. The CDR3 has 13 amino acids. Trimming left V 5 bases short and J 0 bases short, with 8 bases between. Per the germline V gene, CDR1 is GTSNPN and CDR2 is SVGIG (reference sequence). CDR3 sequence (DNA): TGTGCCTGGCAAGCGGATAGCAATCAGCCCCAGCATTTT. It specifies CAWQADSNQPQHF. The full variable domain, completed using reference TRBV30 and TRBJ1-5, is SQTIHQWPATLVQPVGSPLSLECTVEGTSNPNLYWYRQAAGRGLQLLFYSVGIGQISSEVPQNLSASRPQDRQFILSSKKLLLSDSGFYLCAWQADSNQPQHFGDGTRLSIL.

The V call is TRBV10-3, the J call TRBJ1-2; TRBD1 matches at 7 bases. The CDR3 covers 13 residues. The V segment lost 4 bases and the J segment 6 bases; nucleotides outside the gene matches: 5. Germline values: CDR1 ENHRY, CDR2 SYGVKD. The DNA of the CDR3 is TGTGCCATCAGTGCACAGGGGAGCAATGGCTACACCTTC. Protein product: CAISAQGSNGYTF.

This chain joins TRBV21-1 and TRBJ2-1; the D call TRBD2 from the table was never checked on the DNA. TRBV21-1 is recorded as a pseudogene. The CDR3 totals 17 residues. The DNA of the CDR3 is TGTGCCAGCAGCGAACGAACCGGGACTAGCGGGAGTGATGAGCAGTTCTTC. Amino acids: CASSERTGTSGSDEQFF.

This clone was recorded only once. V and J are TRBV19 and TRBJ2-3, with D possibly matching TRBD1 (5 bases). V was trimmed by 6 bases and J by 5 bases, leaving 15 bases between them. This CDR3 comprises 14 residues. Germline V gene sequence: CDR1 LNHDA, CDR2 SQIVND (reference sequence). CDR3 residues: CASSPEGALDTQYF. Here the CDR3 DNA reads TGTGCCAGTAGCCCAGAAGGGGCCTTAGATACGCAGTATTTT.

V usage is TRBV10-2 and J usage is TRBJ2-7; D gene uncertain. The CDR3 is 13 amino acids. Trimming took 10 bases from V and 5 from J, leaving 18 bases between them. Germline lookup yields CDR1 WSHSY and CDR2 SAAADI. The CDR3 DNA reads TGCGCCACCTACACAGTAGTTCTCAACGAGCAGTACTTC. Protein product: CATYTVVLNEQYF.

The chain's CDR3 is CASSEGLWEAFF. In nucleotides, the CDR3 is TGTGCCAGCAGTGAAGGACTTTGGGAAGCTTTCTTT. The chain joins TRBV6-1 to TRBJ1-1; no clear D. The V gene lost 1 base and the J gene lost 8 bases, with 8 bases spanning the gap. CDR1 is MNHNS, CDR2 SASEGT, per germline. The CDR3 is 12 amino acids.